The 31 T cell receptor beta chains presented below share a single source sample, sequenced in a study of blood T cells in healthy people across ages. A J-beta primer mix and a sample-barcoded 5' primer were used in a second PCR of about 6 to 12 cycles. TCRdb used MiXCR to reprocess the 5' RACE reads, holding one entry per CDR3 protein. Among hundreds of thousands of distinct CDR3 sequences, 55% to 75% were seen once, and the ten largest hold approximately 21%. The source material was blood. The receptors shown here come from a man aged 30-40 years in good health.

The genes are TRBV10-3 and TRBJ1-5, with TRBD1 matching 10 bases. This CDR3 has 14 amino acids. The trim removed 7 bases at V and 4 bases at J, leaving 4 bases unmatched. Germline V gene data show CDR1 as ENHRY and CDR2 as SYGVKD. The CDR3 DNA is TGTGCCATCAAGGGGACAGGGGCGAATCAGCCCCAGCATTTT. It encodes CAIKGTGANQPQHF.

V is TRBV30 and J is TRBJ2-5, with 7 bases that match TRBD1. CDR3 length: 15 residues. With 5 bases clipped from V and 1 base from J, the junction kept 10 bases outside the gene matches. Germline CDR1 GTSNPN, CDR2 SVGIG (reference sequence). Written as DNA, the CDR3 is TGTGCCTGGGACAGAAACAGGGGAACCCAAGAGACCCAGTACTTC. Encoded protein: CAWDRNRGTQETQYF.

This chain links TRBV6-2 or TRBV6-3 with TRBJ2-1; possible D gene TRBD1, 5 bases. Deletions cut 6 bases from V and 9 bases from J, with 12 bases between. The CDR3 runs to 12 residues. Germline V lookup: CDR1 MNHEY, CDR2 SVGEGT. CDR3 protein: CASRQPQGEQFF. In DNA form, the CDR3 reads TGTGCCAGCAGACAGCCCCAGGGTGAGCAGTTCTTC.

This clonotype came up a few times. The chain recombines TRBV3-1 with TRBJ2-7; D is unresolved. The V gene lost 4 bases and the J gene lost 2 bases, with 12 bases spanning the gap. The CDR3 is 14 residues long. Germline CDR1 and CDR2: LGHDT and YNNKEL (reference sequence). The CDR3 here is CASSPWGSTYEQYF. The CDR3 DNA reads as TGTGCCAGCAGCCCCTGGGGATCGACCTACGAGCAGTACTTC.

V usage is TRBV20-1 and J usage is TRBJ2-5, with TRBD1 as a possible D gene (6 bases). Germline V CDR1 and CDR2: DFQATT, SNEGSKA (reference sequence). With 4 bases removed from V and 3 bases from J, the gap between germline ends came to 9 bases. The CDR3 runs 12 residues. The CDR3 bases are TGCAGTGCTACCCCAGGGGAAGAGACCCAGTACTTC. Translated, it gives CSATPGEETQYF.

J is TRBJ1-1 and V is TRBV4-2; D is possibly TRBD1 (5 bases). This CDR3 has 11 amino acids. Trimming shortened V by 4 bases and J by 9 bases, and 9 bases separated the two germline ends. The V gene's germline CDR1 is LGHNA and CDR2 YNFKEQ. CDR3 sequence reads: CASSRGSKAFF. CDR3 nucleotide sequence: TGTGCCAGCAGCCGGGGGAGTAAAGCTTTCTTT.

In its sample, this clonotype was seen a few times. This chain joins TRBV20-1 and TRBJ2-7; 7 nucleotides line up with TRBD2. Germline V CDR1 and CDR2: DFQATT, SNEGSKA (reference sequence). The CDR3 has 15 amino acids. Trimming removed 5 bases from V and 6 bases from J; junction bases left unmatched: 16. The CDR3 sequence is CSAASTAGSGSEQYF. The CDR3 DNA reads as TGCAGTGCTGCGAGCACGGCGGGTAGCGGGTCCGAGCAGTACTTC.

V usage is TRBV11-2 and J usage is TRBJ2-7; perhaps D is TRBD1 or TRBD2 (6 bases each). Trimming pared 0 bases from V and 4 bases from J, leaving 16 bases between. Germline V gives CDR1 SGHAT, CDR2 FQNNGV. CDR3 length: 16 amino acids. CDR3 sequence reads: CASSLDWMGGRYEQYF. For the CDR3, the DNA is TGTGCCAGCAGCTTAGATTGGATGGGGGGCAGGTACGAGCAGTACTTC.

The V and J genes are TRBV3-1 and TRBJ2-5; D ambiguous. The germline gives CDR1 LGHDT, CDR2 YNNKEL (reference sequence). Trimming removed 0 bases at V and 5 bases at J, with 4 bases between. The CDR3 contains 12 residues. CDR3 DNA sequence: TGTGCCAGCAGCCAAGAATGGGAGACCCAGTACTTC. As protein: CASSQEWETQYF.

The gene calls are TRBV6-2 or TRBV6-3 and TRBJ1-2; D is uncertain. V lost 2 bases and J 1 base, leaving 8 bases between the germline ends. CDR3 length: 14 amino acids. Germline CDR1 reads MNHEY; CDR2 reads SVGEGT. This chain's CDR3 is CASSYTELNYGYTF. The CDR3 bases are TGTGCCAGCAGTTACACAGAGCTTAACTATGGCTACACCTTC.

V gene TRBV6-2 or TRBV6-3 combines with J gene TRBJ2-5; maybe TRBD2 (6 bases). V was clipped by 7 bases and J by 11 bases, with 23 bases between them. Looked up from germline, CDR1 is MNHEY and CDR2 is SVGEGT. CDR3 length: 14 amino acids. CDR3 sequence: CASMGRDPYNEQYF. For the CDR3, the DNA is TGTGCCAGCATGGGGCGGGATCCTTACAATGAGCAGTACTTC.

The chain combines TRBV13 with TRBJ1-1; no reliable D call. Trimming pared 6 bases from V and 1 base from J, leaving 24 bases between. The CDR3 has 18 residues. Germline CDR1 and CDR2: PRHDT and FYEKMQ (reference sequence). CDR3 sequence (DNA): TGTGCCAGCAGTCCGTCACCCATTGGAGGGTATGGGAACACTGAAGCTTTCTTT. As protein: CASSPSPIGGYGNTEAFF.

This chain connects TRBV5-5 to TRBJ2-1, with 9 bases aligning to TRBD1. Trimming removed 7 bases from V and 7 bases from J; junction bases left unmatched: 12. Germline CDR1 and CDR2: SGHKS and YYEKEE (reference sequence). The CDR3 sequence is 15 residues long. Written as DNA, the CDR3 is TGTGCCAGCGGTACAGGGGGCGCGCCCAAGAATGAGCAGTTCTTC. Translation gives CASGTGGAPKNEQFF.

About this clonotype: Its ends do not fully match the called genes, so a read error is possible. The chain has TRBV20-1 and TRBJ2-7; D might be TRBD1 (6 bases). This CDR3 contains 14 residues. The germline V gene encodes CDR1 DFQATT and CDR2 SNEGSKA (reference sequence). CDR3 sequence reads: CSARGTARAYEEYF. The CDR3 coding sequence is TGCAGTGCTAGAGGGACAGCCCGAGCCTACGAGGAGTACTTC.

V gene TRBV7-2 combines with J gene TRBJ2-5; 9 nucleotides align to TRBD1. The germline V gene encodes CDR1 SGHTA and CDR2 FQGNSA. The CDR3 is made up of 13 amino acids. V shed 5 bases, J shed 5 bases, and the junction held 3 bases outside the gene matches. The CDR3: CASSQTGGETQYF. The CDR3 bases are TGTGCCAGCAGCCAAACAGGGGGCGAGACCCAGTACTTC.

The CDR3 nucleotides read TGTGCCAGCAGTGCTCCCGGGACTAGACCAAGGCAGTACTTC. Its translation is CASSAPGTRPRQYF. The rearrangement uses TRBV28 and TRBJ2-7; the match to TRBD2 covers 8 bases. This CDR3 is 14 amino acids long. The germline gives CDR1 MDHEN, CDR2 SYDVKM. Trimming removed 5 bases from V and 9 bases from J; junction bases left unmatched: 12.

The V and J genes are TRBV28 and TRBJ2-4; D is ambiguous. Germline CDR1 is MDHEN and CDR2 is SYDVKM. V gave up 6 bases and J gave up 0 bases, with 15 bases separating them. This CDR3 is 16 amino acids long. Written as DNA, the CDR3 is TGTGCCAGCAGGGACCCCACCTATATAGCCAAAAACATTCAGTACTTC. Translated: CASRDPTYIAKNIQYF.

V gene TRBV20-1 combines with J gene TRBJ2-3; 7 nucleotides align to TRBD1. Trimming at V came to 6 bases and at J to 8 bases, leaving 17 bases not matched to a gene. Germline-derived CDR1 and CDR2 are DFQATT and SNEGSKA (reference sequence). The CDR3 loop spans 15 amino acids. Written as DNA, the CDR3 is TGCAGTGCCCATCCGCCCCCAGGGGGTAGGGCTACGCAGTATTTT. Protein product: CSAHPPPGGRATQYF.

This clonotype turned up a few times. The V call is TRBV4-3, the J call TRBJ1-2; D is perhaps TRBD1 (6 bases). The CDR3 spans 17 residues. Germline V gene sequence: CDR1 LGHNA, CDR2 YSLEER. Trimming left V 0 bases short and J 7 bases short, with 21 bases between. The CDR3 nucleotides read TGCGCCAGCAGCCAAGATTGGGGGCTTGCGTCGGACTTTGGCTACACCTTC. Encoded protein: CASSQDWGLASDFGYTF.

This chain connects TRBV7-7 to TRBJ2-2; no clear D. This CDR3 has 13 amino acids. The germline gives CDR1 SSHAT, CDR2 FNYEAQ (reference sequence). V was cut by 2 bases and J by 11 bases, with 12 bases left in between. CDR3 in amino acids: CASSLSDSRELFF. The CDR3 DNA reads TGTGCCAGCAGCTTAAGCGACTCGAGAGAGCTGTTTTTT.

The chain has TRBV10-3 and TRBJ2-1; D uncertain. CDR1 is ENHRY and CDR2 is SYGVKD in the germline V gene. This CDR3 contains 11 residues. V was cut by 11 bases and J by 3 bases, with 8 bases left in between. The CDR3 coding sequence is TGTGCCGCTCACAGCTACAATGAGCAGTTCTTC. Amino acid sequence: CAAHSYNEQFF.

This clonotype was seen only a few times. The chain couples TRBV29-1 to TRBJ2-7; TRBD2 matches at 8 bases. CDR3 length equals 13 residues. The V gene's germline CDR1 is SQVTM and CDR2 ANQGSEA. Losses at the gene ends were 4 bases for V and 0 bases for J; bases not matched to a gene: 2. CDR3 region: CSVAGGSSYEQYF. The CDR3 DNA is TGCAGCGTTGCGGGGGGGAGCTCCTACGAGCAGTACTTC.

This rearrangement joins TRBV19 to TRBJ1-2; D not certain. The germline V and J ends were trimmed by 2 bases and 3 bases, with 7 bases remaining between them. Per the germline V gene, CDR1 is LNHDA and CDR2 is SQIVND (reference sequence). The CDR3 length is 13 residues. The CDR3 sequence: CASSIFGDYGYTF. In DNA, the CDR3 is TGTGCCAGTAGTATATTTGGGGACTATGGCTACACCTTC.

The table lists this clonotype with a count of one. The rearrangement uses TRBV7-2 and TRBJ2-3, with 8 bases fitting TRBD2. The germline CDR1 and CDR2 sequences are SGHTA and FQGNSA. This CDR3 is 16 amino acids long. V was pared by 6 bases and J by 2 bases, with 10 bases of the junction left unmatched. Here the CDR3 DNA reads TGTGCCAGCAGTCGCTACATAGCGGGACACACAGATACGCAGTATTTT. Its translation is CASSRYIAGHTDTQYF.

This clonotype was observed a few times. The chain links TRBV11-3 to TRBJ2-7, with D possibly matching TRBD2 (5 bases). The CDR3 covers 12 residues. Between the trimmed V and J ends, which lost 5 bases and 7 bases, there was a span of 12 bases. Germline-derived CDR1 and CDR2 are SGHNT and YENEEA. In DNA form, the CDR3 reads TGTGCCAGCAGCCGAGACTACAATGAGCAGTACTTC. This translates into CASSRDYNEQYF. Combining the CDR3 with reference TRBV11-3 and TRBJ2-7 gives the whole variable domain EAGVVQSPRYKIIEKKQPVAFWCNPISGHNTLYWYLQNLGQGPELLIRYENEEAVDDSQLPKDRFSAERLKGVDSTLKIQPAELGDSAVYLCASSRDYNEQYFGPGTRLTVT.

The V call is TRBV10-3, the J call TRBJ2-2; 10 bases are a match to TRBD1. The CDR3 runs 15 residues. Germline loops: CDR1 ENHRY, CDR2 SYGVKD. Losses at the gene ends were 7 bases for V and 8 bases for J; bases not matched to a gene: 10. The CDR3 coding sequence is TGTGCCATCACGCGTGACAGGGGGCGCAAGGGGGAGCTGTTTTTT. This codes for CAITRDRGRKGELFF.

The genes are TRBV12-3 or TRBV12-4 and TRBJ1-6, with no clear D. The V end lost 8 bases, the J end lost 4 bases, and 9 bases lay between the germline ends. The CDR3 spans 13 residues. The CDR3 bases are TGTGCCAGCGTCTCTAGGTATAATTCACCCCTCCACTTT. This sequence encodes CASVSRYNSPLHF.

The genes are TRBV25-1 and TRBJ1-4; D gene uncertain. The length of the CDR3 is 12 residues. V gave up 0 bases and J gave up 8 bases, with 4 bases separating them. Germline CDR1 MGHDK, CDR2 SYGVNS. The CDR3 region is CASSEYGEKLFF. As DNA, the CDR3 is TGTGCCAGCAGTGAATACGGCGAAAAACTGTTTTTT.

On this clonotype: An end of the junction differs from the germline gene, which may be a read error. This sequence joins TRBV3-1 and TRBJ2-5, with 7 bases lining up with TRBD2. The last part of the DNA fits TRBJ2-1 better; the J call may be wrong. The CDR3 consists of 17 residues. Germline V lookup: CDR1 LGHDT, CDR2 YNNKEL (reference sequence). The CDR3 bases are TGTGCCAGCAGTCAAGATCCAAGCGGGGACCTCCAAGAGACCCAGTTCTTC. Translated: CASSQDPSGDLQETQFF.

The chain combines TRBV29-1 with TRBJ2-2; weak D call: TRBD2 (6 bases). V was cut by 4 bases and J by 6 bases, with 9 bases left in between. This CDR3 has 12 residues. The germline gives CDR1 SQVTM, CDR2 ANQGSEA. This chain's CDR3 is CSVGLAAGELFF. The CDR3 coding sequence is TGCAGCGTTGGTTTAGCGGCCGGGGAGCTGTTTTTT.

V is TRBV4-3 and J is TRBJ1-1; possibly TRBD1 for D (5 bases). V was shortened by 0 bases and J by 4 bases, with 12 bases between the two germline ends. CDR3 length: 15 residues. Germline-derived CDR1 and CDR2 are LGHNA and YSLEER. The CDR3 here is CASSQELAGGTEAFF. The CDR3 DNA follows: TGCGCCAGCAGCCAAGAATTGGCGGGGGGCACTGAAGCTTTCTTT.